The clone carrying this T cell receptor (beta chain) was seen repeatedly, ten times or more. Its specificity is not known. This sample stems from a study of early T cells in non-severe SARS-CoV-2 infection. Overall study context: RNA in bulk from unsorted whole blood was sequenced, and chains were unpaired.

V was shortened by 8 bases and J by 3 bases, with 4 bases between the two germline ends. Germline-derived CDR1 and CDR2 are MNHEY and SVGEGT. This CDR3 is built from 10 residues. Individually, cDNA molecules had unique molecular identifiers attached to them. One entry per CDR3 protein results from TCRdb running MiXCR on the 5' RACE reads. The sample lists roughly 54,000 distinct CDR3 sequences; around 7.7% were seen once. Study-level findings and limits: The study's VDJdb matching favored anti-spike CD8 responses and missed private and CD4 specificities.

This specimen was whole blood, taken at baseline. The clonotype was recovered from an adult who was a healthcare worker with PCR-confirmed SARS-CoV-2 infection or an uninfected control (not recorded which). This sequence joins TRBV6-2 or TRBV6-3 and TRBJ1-1; no firm D call. CDR3 DNA sequence: TGTGCCAGCGGCGACACTGAAGCTTTCTTT. Its protein product is CASGDTEAFF.